This T cell receptor (beta chain) was observed in a study of cytomegalovirus exposure and HLA in healthy donors. Overall study findings and caveats: In a later analysis, HLA-C alleles had the fewest associated TCRs, DRB1 alleles the most.

Concerning this clone itself: The antigen remains unidentified.

The PCR was carried out with 60 Vbeta primers and 13 Jbeta primers. Assay: immunoSEQ multiplex PCR; the TCRdb copy retains only in-frame clones and omits some. This table holds 150,000 to 200,000 clones, about 85% found once. Sequenced input: PBMCs. This receptor was obtained from a man aged 50-59 years in good health and CMV-seronegative.

CDR3 nucleotides: TGTGCCAGCGCGGACTCTGGAAACACCATATATTTT. It yields the protein CASADSGNTIYF. The chain employs TRBV27 and TRBJ1-3; the D is unclear. Deletions cut 8 bases from V and 0 bases from J, with 5 bases between. CDR3 length equals 12 residues. CDR1 is MNHEY, CDR2 SMNVEV, per germline (reference sequence).